The rows below give T cell receptor beta chains drawn from one sample of a study of T cells in Graves' hyperthyroidism and ophthalmopathy. TCRdb reanalysed the multiplex PCR reads using MiXCR and keeps one entry per CDR3 protein. The table shows about 640,000 distinct CDR3 sequences, with around 20% occurring only once. Sequencing was performed on blood. The origin of the receptors is a man younger than 40 with Graves' ophthalmopathy. Both conserved end residues are part of each CDR3. Each record gives: J gene, clone size, V gene, CDR3 protein. Part of the rows lack a size; the others show once, few, many or a class for expanded clones.

TRBJ2-5,many,TRBV7-2,CASSLPGAQYF
TRBJ2-3,NA,TRBV5-4,CASSFRGSVTDTQYF
TRBJ2-7,NA,TRBV5-1,CASSREHRAPYEQYF
TRBJ2-7,NA,TRBV7-9,CASSLGTGEQYF
TRBJ1-1,NA,TRBV5-1,CASSESGQVNTEAFF
TRBJ2-1,many,TRBV11-1,CASSLLRTGLIGNEQFF
TRBJ2-1,NA,TRBV4-1,CASSQEIKSSYNEQFF
TRBJ1-2,few,TRBV4-1,CASSQVSQTGNYGYTF
TRBJ1-4,NA,TRBV6-2/TRBV6-3,CASMPGQGWEKLFF
TRBJ2-1,NA,TRBV5-6,CASSLEEGYSCNEQFF
TRBJ2-5,few,TRBV10-1,CASSGRTDQETQYF
TRBJ2-5,NA,TRBV6-1,CASRGVGARETQYF
TRBJ2-5,many,TRBV20-1,CSATPGLGHETQYF
TRBJ2-5,few,TRBV3-1,CASSTASGGIETQYF
TRBJ1-6,NA,TRBV28,CASSTRGRLSPLHF
TRBJ2-7,few,TRBV5-6,CASSSAAAAYEQYF
TRBJ2-7,NA,TRBV18,CASSPGLAEAYEQYF
TRBJ1-5,many,TRBV3-1,CASSQDWRGNQPQHF
TRBJ1-1,many,TRBV11-3,CASSSGSGQNTEAFF
TRBJ2-7,few,TRBV20-1,CSARGTGGLYEQYF
TRBJ1-1,many,TRBV28,CASSFDRGRAEAFF
TRBJ2-7,few,TRBV5-1,CASSLSHPGQSPYEQYF
TRBJ1-4,NA,TRBV28,CASSLAGLSLFF
TRBJ2-3,few,TRBV20-1,CSARDSKRRIPDTQYF
TRBJ2-7,few,TRBV19,CASSKLAGEYEQYF
TRBJ1-5,many,TRBV2,CASSESGQPQHF
TRBJ2-7,many,TRBV20-1,CSARDRGSSSYEQYF
TRBJ2-2,NA,TRBV4-3,CASSQRGGSGELFF
TRBJ1-4,many,TRBV7-9,CASSLGVNEKLFF
TRBJ2-7,many,TRBV28,CASSTTGLGYEQYF
TRBJ1-2,NA,TRBV9,CASSVDGGPYGYTF
TRBJ1-2,NA,TRBV12-3/TRBV12-4,CASSLRGASYGYTF
TRBJ2-7,NA,TRBV12-3/TRBV12-4,CASKAGQGPHEQYF
TRBJ2-5,NA,TRBV7-9,CASSLPAPRETQYF
TRBJ1-5,NA,TRBV2,CASSWGGGSRQPQHF
TRBJ2-3,NA,TRBV7-2,CASTSRGQGRDTQYF
TRBJ2-5,NA,TRBV28,CASSLSGTLKTQYF
TRBJ1-3,NA,TRBV9,CASSVETGNTIYF
TRBJ2-7,few,TRBV15,CATKEDNGGDEQYF
TRBJ1-1,NA,TRBV12-3/TRBV12-4,CASSVGFYRGGTEAFF
TRBJ1-2,many,TRBV24-1,CATSDADPGVYGYTF
TRBJ2-1,few,TRBV7-3,CASSLTPGGEQFF
TRBJ1-3,NA,TRBV6-1,CASREDANSGNTIYF
TRBJ2-5,few,TRBV4-1,CASSQAARGGRETQYF
TRBJ1-2,few,TRBV27,CASSLSQGYYGYTF
TRBJ2-7,many,TRBV28,CASRHTGEAYEQYF
TRBJ2-1,many,TRBV11-2,CASSYLFNEQFF
NA,NA,TRBV5-6,CASSRPSGGAFF
TRBJ1-6,many,TRBV6-1,CASSEGSPPNSPLHF
TRBJ2-1,NA,TRBV5-1,CASSSLAGGQGEQFF
TRBJ2-1,many,TRBV20-1,CSSERANEQFF
TRBJ1-2,NA,TRBV27,CASSLLEGIGYGYTF
TRBJ2-7,few,TRBV7-9,CASSPIGGVNEQYF
TRBJ2-1,few,TRBV9,CASRPSGQNYNEQFF